These 28 T cell receptor beta chains were all obtained from the same sample, sequenced in a study of T cells in localized non-small cell lung cancer. Produced via immunoSEQ multiplex PCR; TCRdb's table is partial and in-frame only. Found here are 50,000 to 75,000 clones, 80% to 95% of them singletons; the top ten hold just under 20%. The material was peripheral blood, obtained before any cancer treatment. All receptors derive from a man aged 40-75 years with stage I lung adenocarcinoma.

This clone occurred a few times. The chain recombines TRBV10-3 with TRBJ2-7; 11 bases fit TRBD1. Germline CDR1 reads ENHRY; CDR2 reads SYGVKD. After removal of 8 bases from V and 6 bases from J, the junction contained 3 bases not matched to a gene. The CDR3 runs 12 residues. CDR3 nucleotides: TGTGCCATCGGGACAGGGGGTGGCGAGCAGTACTTC. Protein product: CAIGTGGGEQYF.

The chain recombines TRBV18 with TRBJ2-1; D may be TRBD2 (6 bases). The CDR3 is 16 residues long. Trimming cost V 2 bases and J 0 bases, with 11 bases left between them. Germline assignment: CDR1 KGHSH and CDR2 LQKENI. CDR3 loop: CASSPSRGSSYNEQFF. The CDR3 DNA reads as TGTGCCAGCTCACCATCCCGGGGGAGCTCCTACAATGAGCAGTTCTTC.

This chain connects TRBV2 to TRBJ1-5; no clear D gene. The germline V gene has CDR1 SNHLY and CDR2 FYNNEI. V was cut by 7 bases and J by 0 bases, with 16 bases left in between. The CDR3 consists of 16 residues. CDR3 loop: CASTEGGWDSNQPQHF. CDR3 bases: TGTGCCAGCACCGAAGGCGGTTGGGATAGCAATCAGCCCCAGCATTTT.

CDR3 nucleotide sequence: TGCAGCGTTGAAGACAGGACAGGGCCGAACACCGGGGAGCTGTTTTTT. It yields the protein CSVEDRTGPNTGELFF. The chain has TRBV29-1 and TRBJ2-2; 8 bases fit TRBD1. Germline assignment: CDR1 SQVTM and CDR2 ANQGSEA. The CDR3 loop spans 16 amino acids. V shed 0 bases, J shed 0 bases, and the junction held 3 bases outside the gene matches.

V gene TRBV11-3 combines with J gene TRBJ2-3, with D hard to call. The length of the CDR3 is 12 residues. The germline gives CDR1 SGHNT, CDR2 YENEEA. Trimming took 1 base from V and 7 from J, leaving 6 bases between them. DNA of the CDR3: TGTGCCAGCAGCTTAGTTCGGAATACGCAGTATTTT. This sequence encodes CASSLVRNTQYF. Full variable domain (remainder filled in from reference TRBV11-3 and TRBJ2-3): EAGVVQSPRYKIIEKKQPVAFWCNPISGHNTLYWYLQNLGQGPELLIRYENEEAVDDSQLPKDRFSAERLKGVDSTLKIQPAELGDSAVYLCASSLVRNTQYFGPGTRLTVL.

The V and J genes are TRBV5-6 and TRBJ2-4, with D perhaps matching TRBD2 (6 bases). Trimming took off 1 base at V and 2 bases at J, with 16 bases between the two ends. The germline CDR1 and CDR2 sequences are SGHDT and YYEEEE. There are 17 residues in the CDR3. CDR3 residues: CASSLWRGLVPKNIQYF. In DNA form, the CDR3 reads TGTGCCAGCAGCTTGTGGCGGGGTCTCGTGCCCAAAAACATTCAGTACTTC.

This clone was seen only once. The sample holds other DNA sequences that translate to the same CDR3. Written as DNA, the CDR3 is TGTGCCAGCAGCTTCACTGATACGCAGTATTTT. Encoded protein: CASSFTDTQYF. The chain combines TRBV7-2 with TRBJ2-3; no reliable D call. The length of the CDR3 is 11 residues. Trimming took off 3 bases at V and 6 bases at J, with 4 bases between the two ends. Germline CDR1 SGHTA, CDR2 FQGNSA. The full variable domain, with the rest looked up from reference TRBV7-2 and TRBJ2-3, is GAGVSQSPSNKVTEKGKDVELRCDPISGHTALYWYRQSLGQGLEFLIYFQGNSAPDKSGLPSDRFSAERTGGSVSTLTIQRTQQEDSAVYLCASSFTDTQYFGPGTRLTVL.

The chain combines TRBV6-1 with TRBJ2-3, with TRBD1 identical over 7 bases. Trimming took 1 base from V and 2 from J; bases not matched to a gene: 6. The CDR3 sequence is 16 residues long. CDR1 and CDR2 (germline): MNHNS, SASEGT. CDR3 in amino acids: CASSEGAGGPTDTQYF. DNA of the CDR3: TGTGCCAGCAGTGAAGGGGCAGGGGGTCCCACAGATACGCAGTATTTT.

With respect to this clone: Sequence at one end of the junction differs from germline and may be a read error. V and J are TRBV5-1 and TRBJ2-5; possibly TRBD1 for D (6 bases). There are 15 residues in the CDR3. CDR1 is SGHRS and CDR2 is YFSETQ in the germline V gene. CDR3 nucleotides: TGCGCCAGCAGCTTGACAGGGCCCACTGAAGAAACCCAGTACTTC. Its translation: CASSLTGPTEETQYF.

The rearrangement joins TRBV30 to TRBJ2-5; D is unclear. The V gene's germline CDR1 is GTSNPN and CDR2 SVGIG (reference sequence). V lost 0 bases and J lost 5, with 16 bases in between. CDR3 length: 15 amino acids. The CDR3 DNA is TGTGCCTGGAGTGTAATAAGGGCCAGCGTGGAGACCCAGTACTTC. It specifies CAWSVIRASVETQYF.

This chain uses TRBV7-9 with TRBJ1-1; no definite D call. The germline V gene has CDR1 SEHNR and CDR2 FQNEAQ (reference sequence). The CDR3 runs to 15 residues. Trimming stripped 5 bases from V and 2 bases from J, with 15 bases between. CDR3 DNA sequence: TGTGCCAGCAGCCCCGATGAGTACGACAACACTGAAGCTTTCTTT. Translation gives CASSPDEYDNTEAFF. Variable domain in full (rest from reference TRBV7-9 and TRBJ1-1): DTGVSQNPRHKITKRGQNVTFRCDPISEHNRLYWYRQTLGQGPEFLTYFQNEAQLEKSRLLSDRFSAERPKGSFSTLEIQRTEQGDSAMYLCASSPDEYDNTEAFFGQGTRLTVV.

The rearrangement links TRBV4-1 to TRBJ2-1; unclear D gene. V was cut by 3 bases and J by 6 bases, with 3 bases left in between. The length of the CDR3 is 11 residues. Germline CDR1 reads MGHRA; CDR2 reads YSYEKL. Here the CDR3 reads CASSQRNEQFF. The CDR3 nucleotides read TGCGCCAGCAGCCAGCGCAATGAGCAGTTCTTC.

The chain combines TRBV11-1 with TRBJ2-7, with a weak D call TRBD2 (6 bases). This CDR3 is 15 amino acids long. Per the germline V gene, CDR1 is SGHAT and CDR2 is FQDESV (reference sequence). V was pared by 3 bases and J by 4 bases, with 16 bases between. The CDR3 bases are TGTGCCAGCAGCTTTCCAGCGGTGGGGACTTACGAGCAGTACTTC. As protein: CASSFPAVGTYEQYF.

Written as DNA, the CDR3 is TGTGCCAGTAAGGGCGCCTACAACTACAATGAGCAGTTCTTC. Amino acid sequence: CASKGAYNYNEQFF. The J gene is TRBJ2-1, the V gene TRBV19; D unclear. V lost 7 bases and J 3 bases, leaving 13 bases between the germline ends. The germline gives CDR1 LNHDA, CDR2 SQIVND (reference sequence). The CDR3 sequence is 14 residues long.

This chain connects TRBV7-8 to TRBJ2-3, with D tentatively TRBD1 (6 bases). The CDR3 covers 17 residues. Germline-derived CDR1 and CDR2 are SGHVS and FQNEAQ. With 2 bases removed from V and 1 base from J, the gap between germline ends came to 16 bases. CDR3 loop: CASSLRTARGGTDTQYF. In DNA, the CDR3 is TGTGCCAGCAGCTTAAGGACAGCTCGAGGTGGCACAGATACGCAGTATTTT.

This chain uses TRBV14 with TRBJ2-1, with a weak D call TRBD2 (6 bases). This CDR3 contains 14 residues. Germline CDR1 reads SGHDN; CDR2 reads FVKESK. V dropped 4 bases and J dropped 4 bases, with 11 bases sitting between them. CDR3 region: CASSRAGPYNEQFF. Here the CDR3 DNA reads TGTGCCAGCAGCCGTGCGGGACCTTACAATGAGCAGTTCTTC.

The V and J genes are TRBV13 and TRBJ2-3, with D unresolved. Per the germline V gene, CDR1 is PRHDT and CDR2 is FYEKMQ (reference sequence). V was clipped by 5 bases and J by 3 bases, with 6 bases between them. This CDR3 is built from 12 residues. CDR3 in amino acids: CASSPRTDTQYF. The DNA of the CDR3 is TGTGCCAGCAGCCCTCGTACAGATACGCAGTATTTT.

The chain is built from TRBV18 and TRBJ2-5, with unresolved D. V lost 3 bases and J 1 base, leaving 6 bases between the germline ends. The V gene's germline CDR1 is KGHSH and CDR2 LQKENI. The CDR3 consists of 13 residues. CDR3 amino acids: CASSPGGQETQYF. The CDR3 DNA reads as TGTGCCAGCTCACCCGGTGGCCAAGAGACCCAGTACTTC. Looking up the rest from reference TRBV18 and TRBJ2-5 gives the full variable domain: NAGVMQNPRHLVRRRGQEARLRCSPMKGHSHVYWYRQLPEEGLKFMVYLQKENIIDESGMPKERFSAEFPKEGPSILRIQQVVRGDSAAYFCASSPGGQETQYFGPGTRLLVL.

This chain joins TRBV11-2 and TRBJ2-3; TRBD2 matches 8 bases. Germline trimming cut 5 bases from V and 5 bases from J; bases unmatched to any gene: 9. Germline V gives CDR1 SGHAT, CDR2 FQNNGV. The CDR3 runs to 15 residues. Written as DNA, the CDR3 is TGTGCCAGCAGCGGAGCTAGCGGGTGGGGAGATACGCAGTATTTT. Its translation is CASSGASGWGDTQYF.

The chain uses TRBV5-6 and TRBJ1-2; 7 nucleotides line up with TRBD1. V lost 5 bases and J lost 4; bases outside the gene matches: 5. The germline V gene has CDR1 SGHDT and CDR2 YYEEEE. This CDR3 spans 13 amino acids. The DNA of the CDR3 is TGTGCCAGCAGGGTGGGACAGTCCTATGGCTACACCTTC. It encodes CASRVGQSYGYTF.

The V call is TRBV2, the J call TRBJ1-5; the match to TRBD1 covers 10 bases. This CDR3 comprises 14 residues. CDR1 is SNHLY, CDR2 FYNNEI, per germline. The V segment lost 6 bases and the J segment 6 bases; nucleotides outside the gene matches: 5. In DNA, the CDR3 is TGTGCCAGCAGCCACGGACAGGGGGGTCAGCCCCAGCATTTT. The encoded protein is CASSHGQGGQPQHF.

The V and J genes are TRBV7-8 and TRBJ2-5; D is perhaps TRBD1 (6 bases). Germline V CDR1 and CDR2: SGHVS, FQNEAQ. V shed 5 bases and J shed 1 base, with 14 bases lying between them. The CDR3 runs 15 residues. CDR3 residues: CASSHQDSSQETQYF. CDR3 bases: TGTGCCAGCAGCCACCAGGACAGTAGCCAAGAGACCCAGTACTTC.

The chain recombines TRBV5-1 with TRBJ2-1; TRBD2 agrees at 10 bases. V shed 4 bases, J shed 5 bases, and the junction held 3 bases outside the gene matches. The germline V gene has CDR1 SGHRS and CDR2 YFSETQ. The CDR3 consists of 14 residues. The CDR3 spells CASSILAGNNEQFF. The CDR3 bases are TGCGCCAGCAGCATACTAGCGGGAAACAATGAGCAGTTCTTC.

This chain joins TRBV6-5 and TRBJ1-5; D remains unclear. Germline CDR1 and CDR2: MNHEY and SVGAGI. This CDR3 has 15 amino acids. The V end lost 0 bases, the J end lost 4 bases, and 10 bases lay between the germline ends. CDR3 nucleotide sequence: TGTGCCAGCAGTTACTCGAGTCCGGTAAATCAGCCCCAGCATTTT. This sequence encodes CASSYSSPVNQPQHF.

Only one count was recorded for this clone. This chain uses TRBV21-1 with TRBJ1-1; TRBD1 is the table's D call, not checked against the DNA. TRBV21-1 is noted as a pseudogene. The CDR3 covers 14 residues. CDR3 amino acids: CASSHRDRNTEAFF. CDR3 DNA sequence: TGTGCCAGCAGCCACCGGGACAGAAACACTGAAGCTTTCTTT.

CDR3 region: CASSYQGADEQFF. The DNA of the CDR3 is TGCGCCAGCAGCTACCAAGGGGCCGATGAGCAGTTCTTC. The chain uses TRBV5-1 and TRBJ2-1, with D possibly being TRBD1 (5 bases). The germline V and J ends were trimmed by 3 bases and 8 bases, with 12 bases remaining between them. The V gene's germline CDR1 is SGHRS and CDR2 YFSETQ. The CDR3 is made up of 13 amino acids.

V and J are TRBV15 and TRBJ1-2, with 9 bases that match TRBD1. Trimming cost V 2 bases and J 8 bases; bases outside gene matches: 9. CDR3 length: 15 amino acids. Germline V gene sequence: CDR1 LNHNV, CDR2 YYDKDF (reference sequence). The CDR3 loop is CATSRSIDRGSGYTF. CDR3 DNA sequence: TGTGCCACCAGCAGATCTATTGACAGGGGGAGCGGCTACACCTTC. Combining the CDR3 with reference TRBV15 and TRBJ1-2 gives the whole variable domain DAMVIQNPRYQVTQFGKPVTLSCSQTLNHNVMYWYQQKSSQAPKLLFHYYDKDFNNEADTPDNFQSRRPNTSFCFLDIRSPGLGDTAMYLCATSRSIDRGSGYTFGSGTRLTVV.

The rearrangement links TRBV5-6 to TRBJ1-1, with D tentatively TRBD1 (5 bases). The germline CDR1 and CDR2 sequences are SGHDT and YYEEEE. Trimming cost V 5 bases and J 4 bases, with 9 bases left between them. The CDR3 runs 12 residues. In DNA, the CDR3 is TGTGCCAGCAGTAGGGGTGGCACTGAAGCTTTCTTT. Translation gives CASSRGGTEAFF.